This entry lists 25 T cell receptor beta chains sequenced from one sample in a study of T cells in localized non-small cell lung cancer. Sequencing used immunoSEQ multiplex PCR; TCRdb keeps in-frame clones, though not all of them. The data show 90,000 to 100,000 clones, more than 75% seen once. The sample here was PBMCs, taken before any cancer treatment. These receptors all come from a woman aged 40 to 75 with stage II squamous cell lung carcinoma.

The chain links TRBV7-9 to TRBJ1-2; TRBD1 aligns across 9 bases. Germline lookup yields CDR1 SEHNR and CDR2 FQNEAQ (reference sequence). This CDR3 region has 14 residues. V was clipped by 4 bases and J by 8 bases; unmatched bases: 8. The CDR3 is CASSYTGQGLGYTF. CDR3 nucleotide sequence: TGTGCCAGCAGCTATACGGGACAGGGCTTAGGCTACACCTTC. The whole variable domain, remainder taken from reference TRBV7-9 and TRBJ1-2, is DTGVSQNPRHKITKRGQNVTFRCDPISEHNRLYWYRQTLGQGPEFLTYFQNEAQLEKSRLLSDRFSAERPKGSFSTLEIQRTEQGDSAMYLCASSYTGQGLGYTFGSGTRLTVV.

V and J are TRBV7-9 and TRBJ1-2; 8 positions match TRBD1. The CDR3 has 12 residues. The germline V gene has CDR1 SEHNR and CDR2 FQNEAQ (reference sequence). Unmatched junction bases numbered 8, after V lost 3 bases and J lost 14 bases. The CDR3 DNA reads as TGTGCCAGCAGCTTGGAGACAGGGGCTTCGACCTTC. Its protein is CASSLETGASTF.

This clone has just a few counts. The V and J genes are TRBV2 and TRBJ2-5; D remains unclear. The V gene lost 0 bases and the J gene lost 5 bases, with 7 bases spanning the gap. CDR3 size: 13 residues. Germline assignment: CDR1 SNHLY and CDR2 FYNNEI. CDR3 in DNA: TGTGCCAGCAGTGAAGCGCTTCGGGAGACCCAGTACTTC. This encodes CASSEALRETQYF.

V is TRBV4-2 and J is TRBJ1-2; 12 bases are shared with TRBD1. This CDR3 contains 15 residues. The J segment lost 8 bases and the V segment lost 0 bases, leaving 4 bases of the junction unmatched. Germline V CDR1 and CDR2: LGHNA, YNFKEQ. The CDR3 DNA is TGTGCCAGCAGCCAAGACCGGGACAGGGGGCAGGGCTACACCTTC. It translates to CASSQDRDRGQGYTF.

This chain joins TRBV4-2 and TRBJ2-5, with a tentative D call TRBD2 (7 bases). The CDR3 has 15 amino acids. Germline values: CDR1 LGHNA, CDR2 YNFKEQ. The V end lost 4 bases, the J end lost 2 bases, and 14 bases lay between the germline ends. The chain's CDR3 is CASSLDGGPQETQYF. DNA for the CDR3: TGTGCCAGCAGCCTAGACGGGGGGCCTCAAGAGACCCAGTACTTC.

V usage is TRBV2 and J usage is TRBJ2-2, with D possibly being TRBD2 (5 bases). Per the germline V gene, CDR1 is SNHLY and CDR2 is FYNNEI. The CDR3 covers 15 residues. V shed 3 bases and J shed 5 bases, with 13 bases lying between them. In DNA, the CDR3 is TGTGCCAGCAGTGACGAGGGTAAAAGGACCGGGGAGCTGTTTTTT. This translates into CASSDEGKRTGELFF.

CDR3 DNA sequence: TGTGCCAGCAGCCCGGGACTAGCGGGTCTCAATGAGCAGTTCTTC. This codes for CASSPGLAGLNEQFF. V and J are TRBV5-4 and TRBJ2-1; 12 bases fit TRBD2. V shed 4 bases and J 6 bases; nucleotides not matched to a gene: 5. Germline assignment: CDR1 SGHNT and CDR2 YYREEE (reference sequence). This CDR3 is built from 15 residues.

The CDR3 sequence: CASSDSRGSYNEQFF. The CDR3 DNA reads TGTGCCAGCAGTGATAGTCGGGGTTCCTACAATGAGCAGTTCTTC. The chain carries TRBV6-1 and TRBJ2-1, with D perhaps matching TRBD2 (5 bases). The V end lost 3 bases, the J end lost 1 base, and 10 bases lay between the germline ends. The germline CDR1 and CDR2 sequences are MNHNS and SASEGT. The CDR3 is 15 residues long.

The gene calls are TRBV6-1 and TRBJ2-1; TRBD2 matches 7 bases. The length of the CDR3 is 13 residues. Germline trimming cut 2 bases from V and 15 bases from J; bases unmatched to any gene: 10. The germline gives CDR1 MNHNS, CDR2 SASEGT. The DNA for the CDR3 is TGTGCCAGCAGTGAAACCGGGACTACCAATAGGTTCTTC. Translated, it gives CASSETGTTNRFF.

This clone came up once. V is TRBV28 and J is TRBJ1-3; 9 nucleotides align to TRBD1. This CDR3 has 12 amino acids. V trimming: 6 bases; J trimming: 9 bases; junction bases outside the gene matches: 3. In germline, CDR1 is MDHEN, CDR2 SYDVKM. The DNA for the CDR3 is TGTGCCAGCAGCCTGGACAGGGGCACCATATATTTT. Encoded protein: CASSLDRGTIYF. Full variable domain (missing parts from reference TRBV28 and TRBJ1-3): DVKVTQSSRYLVKRTGEKVFLECVQDMDHENMFWYRQDPGLGLRLIYFSYDVKMKEKGDIPEGYSVSREKKERFSLILESASTNQTSMYLCASSLDRGTIYFGEGSWLTVV.

This clone was counted between two and nine times. The chain links TRBV19 to TRBJ2-7; TRBD1 matches 9 bases. CDR1 LNHDA and CDR2 SQIVND come from the germline V gene (reference sequence). This CDR3 is built from 16 residues. The trim removed 5 bases at V and 4 bases at J, leaving 12 bases unmatched. The CDR3 sequence is CASSAQDRGRGYEQYF. In DNA, the CDR3 is TGTGCCAGTAGTGCACAGGACAGGGGACGCGGGTACGAGCAGTACTTC.

This rearrangement joins TRBV20-1 to TRBJ2-7; 7 nucleotides align to TRBD2. Germline trimming cut 6 bases from V and 4 bases from J; bases unmatched to any gene: 3. The CDR3 length is 11 residues. CDR1 is DFQATT and CDR2 is SNEGSKA in the germline V gene (reference sequence). The CDR3 loop is CSALGGYEQYF. CDR3 DNA sequence: TGCAGTGCCCTGGGAGGGTACGAGCAGTACTTC.

This chain joins TRBV5-4 and TRBJ2-2, with 10 bases identical to TRBD2. Germline CDR1 SGHNT, CDR2 YYREEE (reference sequence). Trimming at V came to 4 bases and at J to 4 bases, leaving 7 bases not matched to a gene. The CDR3 loop spans 16 amino acids. DNA for the CDR3: TGTGCCAGCAGCCAAGCGGGGGGGTTGGCCACCGGGGAGCTGTTTTTT. Translating it yields CASSQAGGLATGELFF.

This chain joins TRBV2 and TRBJ1-6; 7 bases fit TRBD1. The ends lost 5 bases at V and 8 bases at J; junction bases unmatched: 9. The germline CDR1 and CDR2 sequences are SNHLY and FYNNEI. This CDR3 is built from 15 residues. This chain's CDR3 is CASSKTTGDYSPLHF. DNA for the CDR3: TGTGCCAGCAGTAAAACAACAGGGGACTATTCACCCCTCCACTTT.

This clone was detected once. The rearrangement links TRBV27 to TRBJ2-3, with a tentative D call TRBD1 (5 bases). Trimming left V 6 bases short and J 0 bases short, with 13 bases between. CDR1 is MNHEY and CDR2 is SMNVEV in the germline V gene (reference sequence). The CDR3 length is 15 residues. The CDR3 coding sequence is TGTGCCAGCAGCCTCGACAGAGCTAGCACAGATACGCAGTATTTT. Protein sequence: CASSLDRASTDTQYF.

The rearrangement joins TRBV29-1 to TRBJ1-1; D gene ambiguous. From germline, CDR1 is SQVTM and CDR2 ANQGSEA. The CDR3 has 13 residues. Trimming shortened V by 7 bases and J by 0 bases, and 12 bases separated the two germline ends. The CDR3 nucleotides are TGCAGCGGTTCCGCTATCTTGAACACTGAAGCTTTCTTT. As protein: CSGSAILNTEAFF.

V and J are TRBV5-1 and TRBJ2-3; D possibly matches TRBD1 or TRBD2 (6 bases each). The CDR3 has 15 amino acids. Deletions cut 4 bases from V and 3 bases from J, with 15 bases between. Looked up from germline, CDR1 is SGHRS and CDR2 is YFSETQ. The CDR3 DNA reads TGCGCCAGCAGCCCGGAGGGGGGCGGGACAGATACGCAGTATTTT. Amino acid sequence: CASSPEGGGTDTQYF.

The chain employs TRBV6-1 and TRBJ1-1; possible D gene TRBD1, 6 bases. Germline V gene sequence: CDR1 MNHNS, CDR2 SASEGT. CDR3 length: 15 residues. Trimming pared 4 bases from V and 5 bases from J, leaving 17 bases between. The CDR3 nucleotides are TGTGCCAGCAGTGTTCAGGGGCCCGATTTGACTGAAGCTTTCTTT. Its protein is CASSVQGPDLTEAFF.

This chain connects TRBV5-1 to TRBJ2-3; maybe TRBD1 (6 bases). V shed 5 bases and J shed 4 bases, with 11 bases lying between them. Germline V lookup: CDR1 SGHRS, CDR2 YFSETQ. The CDR3 covers 13 residues. In DNA, the CDR3 is TGCGCCAGCAGTTCACAGGGTTCAGATACGCAGTATTTT. Protein: CASSSQGSDTQYF.

The chain carries TRBV25-1 and TRBJ1-2; D is perhaps TRBD1 (6 bases). The germline V gene encodes CDR1 MGHDK and CDR2 SYGVNS. There are 13 residues in the CDR3. V lost 6 bases and J lost 2, with 10 bases in between. As DNA, the CDR3 is TGTGCCAGCAGACACGACAGGAACTATGGCTACACCTTC. Translated: CASRHDRNYGYTF.

This clone appeared a few times. The chain recombines TRBV7-9 with TRBJ1-1, with D maybe TRBD1 (5 bases). The CDR3 loop spans 12 amino acids. Germline V CDR1 and CDR2: SEHNR, FQNEAQ (reference sequence). Trimming removed 5 bases from V and 7 bases from J, with 11 bases in between. The CDR3 nucleotides are TGTGCCAGCAGCCTAGTCGGGGGTGAAGCTTTCTTT. This codes for CASSLVGGEAFF.

In this sample, this clone turned up a few times. V gene TRBV28 combines with J gene TRBJ1-1; D remains unclear. Trimming pared 3 bases from V and 6 bases from J, leaving 20 bases between. There are 16 residues in the CDR3. The germline V gene encodes CDR1 MDHEN and CDR2 SYDVKM. This CDR3 is CASSFMRSPRTAEAFF. CDR3 coding DNA: TGTGCCAGCAGTTTTATGAGGTCGCCACGGACGGCTGAAGCTTTCTTT.

This chain connects TRBV6-6 to TRBJ1-5; 8 bases agree with TRBD1. Germline CDR1 reads MNHNY; CDR2 reads SVGAGI (reference sequence). CDR3 length: 15 residues. The J segment lost 3 bases and the V segment lost 5 bases, leaving 6 bases of the junction unmatched. The CDR3 region has the DNA TGTGCCAGCAGTCTGGGGACAGGCGCCAATCAGCCCCAGCATTTT. Translating gives CASSLGTGANQPQHF.

Only one count was recorded for this clone. The chain links TRBV27 to TRBJ1-6; TRBD1 aligns across 7 bases. Germline CDR1 is MNHEY and CDR2 is SMNVEV (reference sequence). The CDR3 is made up of 15 amino acids. With V trimmed by 3 bases and J by 7 bases, 6 bases remained unmatched. The CDR3, as DNA: TGTGCCAGCAGTTTTGGACAGGTCGAGAATTCACCCCTCCACTTT. Amino acids: CASSFGQVENSPLHF.

The chain links TRBV5-4 to TRBJ1-2, with TRBD1 matching over 9 bases. The J segment lost 4 bases and the V segment lost 3 bases, leaving 7 bases of the junction unmatched. This CDR3 is 15 amino acids long. The germline V gene encodes CDR1 SGHNT and CDR2 YYREEE (reference sequence). The CDR3 sequence: CASSSTQGASYGYTF. CDR3 coding DNA: TGTGCCAGCAGCTCTACACAGGGGGCAAGCTATGGCTACACCTTC.